The 18 T cell receptor beta chains listed next were all sequenced from one sample in a study of cytotoxic CD8 clonotypes in ibrutinib-treated CLL. The repertoire was sequenced with immunoSEQ multiplex PCR; TCRdb's copy has only in-frame clones and lacks some. In the table there are over 150,000 clones, approximately 80% of which are singletons. The input for sequencing was PBMCs, taken after 12 months of ibrutinib treatment. These receptors came from a human donor with chronic lymphocytic leukemia.

The CDR3 spells CASSLASYLLAAPGVEQYF. In DNA, the CDR3 is TGTGCCAGCAGCTTAGCGAGTTACCTACTAGCGGCGCCGGGGGTTGAGCAGTATTTT. The rearrangement uses TRBV7-8 and TRBJ2-3; 8 nucleotides match TRBD2. V trimming: 0 bases; J trimming: 11 bases; junction bases outside the gene matches: 22. The germline V gene has CDR1 SGHVS and CDR2 FQNEAQ. This CDR3 spans 19 amino acids.

This clone was counted only a few times. This sequence joins TRBV2 and TRBJ1-4; TRBD1 is a possible D gene (5 bases). Trimming shortened V by 6 bases and J by 5 bases, and 19 bases separated the two germline ends. The CDR3 runs to 16 residues. Germline CDR1 and CDR2: SNHLY and FYNNEI. CDR3: CASSYTGQLRNEKLFF. In DNA, the CDR3 is TGTGCCAGCAGCTACACGGGGCAGCTAAGAAATGAAAAACTGTTTTTT.

The gene calls are TRBV4-1 and TRBJ1-1, with 9 positions matching TRBD1. V lost 5 bases, J lost 1 base, and 8 bases stayed unmatched. The CDR3 is 16 residues long. Germline CDR1 reads MGHRA; CDR2 reads YSYEKL. Here the CDR3 DNA reads TGCGCCAGCAGCTTGGGACAGGGAATAGGGAACACTGAAGCTTTCTTT. Amino acid sequence: CASSLGQGIGNTEAFF.

For the CDR3, the DNA is TGTGCCAGCAGTTCTGAGGGCAAGCAGTACTTC. Translated, it gives CASSSEGKQYF. The rearrangement links TRBV28 to TRBJ2-7, with D maybe TRBD2 (5 bases). CDR1 and CDR2 from the germline V gene are MDHEN and SYDVKM. The CDR3 is 11 amino acids. Trimming took 4 bases from V and 8 from J, leaving 9 bases between them.

This clone was detected once. Here the CDR3 reads CASSLSTGSSYEQYF. CDR3 nucleotide sequence: TGTGCCAGCAGCTTGAGTACAGGGAGCTCCTACGAGCAGTACTTC. The rearrangement joins TRBV11-2 to TRBJ2-7; D is possibly TRBD1 (6 bases). This CDR3 region has 15 residues. V gave up 3 bases and J gave up 0 bases, with 12 bases separating them. In germline, CDR1 is SGHAT, CDR2 FQNNGV.

The chain links TRBV5-1 to TRBJ2-7, with 10 bases matching TRBD1. The CDR3 spans 17 residues. CDR1 and CDR2 from the germline V gene are SGHRS and YFSETQ. The J segment lost 0 bases and the V segment lost 4 bases, leaving 10 bases of the junction unmatched. The CDR3 DNA reads as TGCGCCAGCAGCAACCGCCGTGGGACAGGGGACTCCTACGAGCAGTACTTC. Translating it yields CASSNRRGTGDSYEQYF.

This clone appeared a single time. This chain links TRBV9 with TRBJ2-3, with a tentative D call TRBD2 (6 bases). Germline lookup yields CDR1 SGDLS and CDR2 YYNGEE. Trimming pared 0 bases from V and 0 bases from J, leaving 11 bases between. There are 16 residues in the CDR3. Here the CDR3 reads CASSVGGGISTDTQYF. The CDR3 region has the DNA TGTGCCAGCAGCGTAGGTGGCGGGATAAGCACAGATACGCAGTATTTT.

This clone was recorded a few times. This chain connects TRBV4-2 to TRBJ2-7, with 10 bases aligning to TRBD2. The CDR3 totals 14 residues. Trimming cost V 4 bases and J 4 bases; bases outside gene matches: 4. Germline V gene data show CDR1 as LGHNA and CDR2 as YNFKEQ. CDR3 DNA sequence: TGTGCCAGCAGCCGGGAGACTAGCGGGTACGAGCAGTACTTC. Encoded protein: CASSRETSGYEQYF.

The rearrangement joins TRBV4-3 to TRBJ2-2; 10 nucleotides agree with TRBD1. The junction had 1 base not matched to a gene; V was cut back by 4 bases and J by 2 bases. CDR1 LGHNA and CDR2 YSLEER come from the germline V gene. The CDR3 consists of 15 residues. The DNA of the CDR3 is TGCGCCAGCAGCCGGGACAGGGGTAACACCGGGGAGCTGTTTTTT. This translates into CASSRDRGNTGELFF.

The table lists this clone with a few counts. V and J are TRBV7-3 and TRBJ2-2; D not resolved. Trimming pared 0 bases from V and 2 bases from J, leaving 1 base between. CDR1 and CDR2 from the germline V gene are SGHTA and FQGTGA. CDR3 size: 13 residues. In nucleotides, the CDR3 is TGTGCCAGCAGCTTAACCAACACCGGGGAGCTGTTTTTT. Translated: CASSLTNTGELFF.

This rearrangement joins TRBV7-9 to TRBJ1-1; TRBD1 matches at 7 bases. Trimming removed 4 bases from V and 1 base from J; junction bases left unmatched: 9. The CDR3 is 16 amino acids. The germline CDR1 and CDR2 sequences are SEHNR and FQNEAQ (reference sequence). The CDR3 spells CASSSGGPFGNTEAFF. The CDR3 nucleotides are TGTGCCAGCAGCTCAGGGGGTCCCTTCGGGAACACTGAAGCTTTCTTT.

This chain links TRBV5-1 with TRBJ1-3; the D gene is possibly TRBD1 (6 bases). CDR3 size: 16 residues. Looked up from germline, CDR1 is SGHRS and CDR2 is YFSETQ. The V end lost 5 bases, the J end lost 4 bases, and 19 bases lay between the germline ends. CDR3 sequence: CASRRVDSGLGNTIYF. CDR3 in DNA: TGCGCCAGCAGGCGGGTGGACAGCGGTCTCGGAAACACCATATATTTT.

The V call is TRBV19, the J call TRBJ1-1; D is uncertain. Trimming removed 5 bases from V and 0 bases from J, with 10 bases in between. The CDR3 extends over 14 amino acids. Germline V gene sequence: CDR1 LNHDA, CDR2 SQIVND (reference sequence). The CDR3 DNA reads TGTGCCAGTAGTTCTCGGGCGGTGAACACTGAAGCTTTCTTT. Amino acids: CASSSRAVNTEAFF.

The chain has TRBV27 and TRBJ2-5; no firm D call. The germline V gene encodes CDR1 MNHEY and CDR2 SMNVEV (reference sequence). V shed 3 bases and J shed 5 bases, with 10 bases lying between them. CDR3 length: 13 residues. This CDR3 reads CASSLSGFETQYF. The DNA for the CDR3 is TGTGCCAGCAGTTTGTCGGGTTTCGAGACCCAGTACTTC.

The CDR3 sequence is CASSSTGWGSTEAFF. As DNA, the CDR3 is TGTGCCAGCAGTAGTACAGGGTGGGGGAGCACTGAAGCTTTCTTT. The chain has TRBV28 and TRBJ1-1, with D possibly being TRBD1 (6 bases). V dropped 5 bases and J dropped 4 bases, with 17 bases sitting between them. Germline-derived CDR1 and CDR2 are MDHEN and SYDVKM. The CDR3 extends over 15 amino acids.

This sequence joins TRBV5-1 and TRBJ2-5, with TRBD2 as a possible D gene (7 bases). Looked up from germline, CDR1 is SGHRS and CDR2 is YFSETQ. The CDR3 spans 16 residues. The germline V and J ends were trimmed by 0 bases and 1 base, with 13 bases remaining between them. CDR3 nucleotide sequence: TGCGCCAGCAGCTTGGCCTTGGGGGGGCCCCAAGAGACCCAGTACTTC. Translation: CASSLALGGPQETQYF. The full variable domain, in which reference TRBV5-1 and TRBJ2-5 provide the parts outside the CDR3, is KAGVTQTPRYLIKTRGQQVTLSCSPISGHRSVSWYQQTPGQGLQFLFEYFSETQRNKGNFPGRFSGRQFSNSRSEMNVSTLELGDSALYLCASSLALGGPQETQYFGPGTRLLVL.

This sequence joins TRBV20-1 and TRBJ1-6; D gene uncertain. This CDR3 spans 11 amino acids. V lost 5 bases and J lost 7, with 6 bases in between. The germline V gene has CDR1 DFQATT and CDR2 SNEGSKA (reference sequence). DNA for the CDR3: TGCAGTGCTGCGGAGAATTCACCCCTCCACTTT. Protein: CSAAENSPLHF.

The rearrangement joins TRBV29-1 to TRBJ2-7; D assignment may be TRBD1 or TRBD2 (5 bases each). This CDR3 is built from 11 residues. CDR1 is SQVTM and CDR2 is ANQGSEA in the germline V gene. Trimming removed 4 bases at V and 6 bases at J, with 10 bases between. CDR3 loop: CSVASGTEQYF. The CDR3 coding sequence is TGCAGCGTTGCTTCAGGGACCGAGCAGTACTTC.